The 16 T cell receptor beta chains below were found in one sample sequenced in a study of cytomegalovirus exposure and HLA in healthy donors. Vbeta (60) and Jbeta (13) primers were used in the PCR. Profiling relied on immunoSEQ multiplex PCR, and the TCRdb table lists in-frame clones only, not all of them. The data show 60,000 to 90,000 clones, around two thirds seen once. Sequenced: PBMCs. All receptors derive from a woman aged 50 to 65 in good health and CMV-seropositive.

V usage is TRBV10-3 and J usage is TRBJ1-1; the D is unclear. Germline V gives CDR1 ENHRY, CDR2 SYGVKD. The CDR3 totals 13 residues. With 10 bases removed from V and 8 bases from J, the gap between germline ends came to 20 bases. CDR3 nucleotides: TGTGCCACCTCCGGTCCCCGGCGGGTAGAAGCTTTCTTT. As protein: CATSGPRRVEAFF.

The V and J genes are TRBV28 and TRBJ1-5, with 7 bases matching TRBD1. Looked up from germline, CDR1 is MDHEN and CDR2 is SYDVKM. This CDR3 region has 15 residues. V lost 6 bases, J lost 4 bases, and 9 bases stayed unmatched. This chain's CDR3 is CASSERQGWNQPQHF. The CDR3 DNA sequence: TGTGCCAGCAGCGAAAGACAGGGTTGGAATCAGCCCCAGCATTTT.

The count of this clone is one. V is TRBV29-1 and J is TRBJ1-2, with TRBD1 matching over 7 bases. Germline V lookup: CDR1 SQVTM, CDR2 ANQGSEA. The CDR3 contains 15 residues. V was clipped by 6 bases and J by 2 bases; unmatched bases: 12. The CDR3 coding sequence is TGCAGCGTAGGCGCGCTGGACAGGAGAAACTATGGCTACACCTTC. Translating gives CSVGALDRRNYGYTF.

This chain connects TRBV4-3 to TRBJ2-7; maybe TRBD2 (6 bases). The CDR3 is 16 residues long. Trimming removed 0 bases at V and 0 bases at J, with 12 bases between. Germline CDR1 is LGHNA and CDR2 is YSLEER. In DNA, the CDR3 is TGCGCCAGCAGCCAAGATGTGGCGGGGAGCTCCTACGAGCAGTACTTC. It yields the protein CASSQDVAGSSYEQYF.

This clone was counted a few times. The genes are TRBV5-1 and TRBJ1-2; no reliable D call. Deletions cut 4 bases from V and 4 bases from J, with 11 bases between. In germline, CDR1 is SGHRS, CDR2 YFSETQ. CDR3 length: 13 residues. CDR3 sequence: CASSRGERYGYTF. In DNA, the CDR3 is TGCGCCAGCAGCCGCGGGGAGCGCTATGGCTACACCTTC.

DNA of the CDR3: TGTGCCAGCAGTTTAACGGTTAGCTCTGGAAACACCATATATTTT. Translating gives CASSLTVSSGNTIYF. The chain recombines TRBV28 with TRBJ1-3; D is undetermined. Trimming cost V 2 bases and J 0 bases, with 8 bases left between them. Germline lookup yields CDR1 MDHEN and CDR2 SYDVKM. This CDR3 spans 15 amino acids.

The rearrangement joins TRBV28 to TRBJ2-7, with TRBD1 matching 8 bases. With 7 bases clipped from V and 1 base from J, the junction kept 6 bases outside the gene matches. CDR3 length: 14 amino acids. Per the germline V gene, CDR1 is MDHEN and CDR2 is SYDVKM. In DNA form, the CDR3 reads TGTGCCAGCACCCAGGACAGGGTGTCCTACGAGCAGTACTTC. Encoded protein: CASTQDRVSYEQYF.

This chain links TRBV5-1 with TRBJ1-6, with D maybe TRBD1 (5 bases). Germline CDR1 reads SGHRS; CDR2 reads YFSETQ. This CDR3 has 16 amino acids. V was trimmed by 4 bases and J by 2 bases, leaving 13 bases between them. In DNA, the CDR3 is TGCGCCAGCAGCATTCAGGGTGGGCCCTATAATTCACCCCTCCACTTT. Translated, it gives CASSIQGGPYNSPLHF. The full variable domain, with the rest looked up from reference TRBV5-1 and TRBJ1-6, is KAGVTQTPRYLIKTRGQQVTLSCSPISGHRSVSWYQQTPGQGLQFLFEYFSETQRNKGNFPGRFSGRQFSNSRSEMNVSTLELGDSALYLCASSIQGGPYNSPLHFGNGTRLTVT.

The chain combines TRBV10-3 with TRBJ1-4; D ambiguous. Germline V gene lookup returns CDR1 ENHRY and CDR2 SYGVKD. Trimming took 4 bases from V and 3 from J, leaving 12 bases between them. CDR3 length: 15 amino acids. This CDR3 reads CAISAEGAANEKLFF. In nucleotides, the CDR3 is TGTGCCATCAGTGCCGAGGGTGCTGCTAATGAAAAACTGTTTTTT.

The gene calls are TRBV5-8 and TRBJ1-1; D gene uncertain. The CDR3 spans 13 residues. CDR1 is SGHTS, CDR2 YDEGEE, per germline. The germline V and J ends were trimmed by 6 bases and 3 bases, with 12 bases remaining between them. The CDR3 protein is CASTEQLDTEAFF. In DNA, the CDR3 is TGTGCCAGCACCGAACAGTTGGACACTGAAGCTTTCTTT.

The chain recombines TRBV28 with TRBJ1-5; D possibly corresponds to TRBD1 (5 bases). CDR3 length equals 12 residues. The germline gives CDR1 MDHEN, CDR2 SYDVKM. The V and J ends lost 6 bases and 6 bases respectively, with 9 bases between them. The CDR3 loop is CASRPQGQPQHF. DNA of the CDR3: TGTGCCAGCAGGCCGCAGGGTCAGCCCCAGCATTTT.

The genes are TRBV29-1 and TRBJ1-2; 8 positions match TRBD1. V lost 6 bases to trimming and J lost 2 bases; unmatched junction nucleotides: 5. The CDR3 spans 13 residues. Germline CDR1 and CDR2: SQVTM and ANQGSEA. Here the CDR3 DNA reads TGCAGCGTGTCCACAGGGGGGAACTATGGCTACACCTTC. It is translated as CSVSTGGNYGYTF.

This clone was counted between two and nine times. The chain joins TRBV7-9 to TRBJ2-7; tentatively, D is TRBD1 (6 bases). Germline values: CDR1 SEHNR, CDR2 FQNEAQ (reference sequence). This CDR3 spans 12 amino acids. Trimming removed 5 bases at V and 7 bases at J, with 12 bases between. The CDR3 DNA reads TGTGCCAGCAGCACCGACAGGCGGGAGCAGTACTTC. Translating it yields CASSTDRREQYF.

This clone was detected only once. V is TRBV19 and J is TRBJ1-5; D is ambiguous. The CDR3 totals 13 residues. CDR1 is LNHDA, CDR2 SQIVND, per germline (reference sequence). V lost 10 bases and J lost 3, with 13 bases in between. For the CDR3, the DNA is TGTGCCACCTCCGGGAGTCCCAATCAGCCCCAGCATTTT. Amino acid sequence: CATSGSPNQPQHF.

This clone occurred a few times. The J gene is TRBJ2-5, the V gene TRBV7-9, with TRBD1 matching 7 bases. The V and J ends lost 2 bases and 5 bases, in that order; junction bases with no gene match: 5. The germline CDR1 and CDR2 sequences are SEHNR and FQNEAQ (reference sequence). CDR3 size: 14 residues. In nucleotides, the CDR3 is TGTGCCAGCAGCTTACAGGGGGTAATGGAGACCCAGTACTTC. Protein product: CASSLQGVMETQYF.

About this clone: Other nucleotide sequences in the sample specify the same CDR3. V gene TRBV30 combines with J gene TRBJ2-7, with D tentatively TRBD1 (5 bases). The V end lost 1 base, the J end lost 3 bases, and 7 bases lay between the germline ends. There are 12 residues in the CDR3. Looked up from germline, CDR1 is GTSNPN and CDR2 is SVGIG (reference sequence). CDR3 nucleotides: TGTGCCTGGAGTGGGCAGGGCTACGAGCAGTACTTC. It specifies CAWSGQGYEQYF.